This record looks at one TCR beta chain sequence and its context. The CDR3 spans 12 residues. Trimming took 5 bases from V and 6 from J, leaving 9 bases between them. This specimen comes from a study of blood T cell repertoires in COVID-19. The data were produced by immunoSEQ multiplex PCR, yet TCRdb's version contains in-frame clones alone and is incomplete. The data contain tens of thousands of clones, roughly 84% of them seen just once; the ten biggest clones take up less than 9%. The sequence was collected from a man aged 45-65 years with active COVID-19. This chain connects TRBV12-3 or TRBV12-4 to TRBJ2-3; D uncertain. Sequenced sample: peripheral blood. Here the CDR3 DNA reads TGTGCCAGCAGTCCAGATTCGGATACGCAGTATTTT. This codes for CASSPDSDTQYF.